The next 10 T cell receptor beta chains were all read from a single sample in a study of metastatic and nonmetastatic thyroid tumors. No patient received treatment before thyroid surgery. TCRdb reprocessed the PCR reads via MiXCR. Among roughly 13,000 clones listed, roughly 30% were seen once. Sequenced: tumor tissue. Receptor source: a female donor with papillary thyroid cancer or a benign thyroid nodule (not recorded which). Some clones in this sample may be carry-over from other donors' samples.

This clone occurred a few times. DNA of the CDR3: TGTGCCAGCAGTCCGTGGGGTATTTTGTTGTACGAGCAGTACTTC. Amino acids: CASSPWGILLYEQYF. This sequence joins TRBV6-1 and TRBJ2-7; D unresolved. V was pared by 5 bases and J by 4 bases, with 18 bases between. Germline CDR1 and CDR2: MNHNS and SASEGT. The CDR3 is made up of 15 amino acids.

This sequence joins TRBV5-1 and TRBJ1-3, with D possibly being TRBD1 (5 bases). The CDR3 contains 15 residues. Germline loops: CDR1 SGHRS, CDR2 YFSETQ. Trimming shortened V by 2 bases and J by 0 bases, and 9 bases separated the two germline ends. The DNA for the CDR3 is TGCGCCAGCAGCTTAAAGGGGACCTCTGGAAACACCATATATTTT. This translates into CASSLKGTSGNTIYF. The full variable domain, rest sourced from reference TRBV5-1 and TRBJ1-3, is KAGVTQTPRYLIKTRGQQVTLSCSPISGHRSVSWYQQTPGQGLQFLFEYFSETQRNKGNFPGRFSGRQFSNSRSEMNVSTLELGDSALYLCASSLKGTSGNTIYFGEGSWLTVV.

The gene calls are TRBV5-1 and TRBJ1-5, with D hard to call. CDR3 length equals 14 residues. V gave up 4 bases and J gave up 3 bases, with 11 bases separating them. From germline, CDR1 is SGHRS and CDR2 YFSETQ. The CDR3 nucleotides read TGCGCCAGCAGCATCGCAGGAGACAATCAGCCCCAGCATTTT. Encoded protein: CASSIAGDNQPQHF.

This rearrangement joins TRBV2 to TRBJ2-7; D unresolved. The CDR3 runs to 12 residues. Trimming stripped 3 bases from V and 3 bases from J, with 6 bases between. From germline, CDR1 is SNHLY and CDR2 FYNNEI. The CDR3 sequence: CASSDTDYEQYF. For the CDR3, the DNA is TGTGCCAGCAGTGATACAGACTACGAGCAGTACTTC.

There are many counts of this clone. This chain links TRBV6-2 or TRBV6-3 with TRBJ1-1; D not resolved. Trimming pared 2 bases from V and 5 bases from J, leaving 15 bases between. The CDR3 loop spans 15 amino acids. CDR1 is MNHEY and CDR2 is SVGEGT in the germline V gene. The CDR3 protein is CASSYGLLAGTEAFF. CDR3 nucleotides: TGTGCCAGCAGTTACGGTCTCCTAGCGGGGACTGAAGCTTTCTTT.

V gene TRBV2 combines with J gene TRBJ1-1, with 9 bases matching TRBD1. V dropped 8 bases and J dropped 4; count of bases not matched to a gene: 5. Germline lookup yields CDR1 SNHLY and CDR2 FYNNEI. This CDR3 is 13 amino acids long. The CDR3: CASLDRGPTEAFF. CDR3 bases: TGTGCCAGCCTGGACAGGGGCCCCACTGAAGCTTTCTTT.

This chain joins TRBV4-1 and TRBJ2-7; D is perhaps TRBD2 (6 bases). Trimming shortened V by 0 bases and J by 0 bases, and 12 bases separated the two germline ends. This CDR3 is built from 16 residues. Per germline, CDR1 MGHRA and CDR2 YSYEKL. The DNA of the CDR3 is TGCGCCAGCAGCCAAGAGCCCAGCGGGTACTCCTACGAGCAGTACTTC. Amino acids: CASSQEPSGYSYEQYF.

This chain links TRBV27 with TRBJ2-1, with 10 bases fitting TRBD1. The CDR3 extends over 16 amino acids. Trimming cost V 6 bases and J 8 bases; bases outside gene matches: 13. Germline values: CDR1 MNHEY, CDR2 SMNVEV (reference sequence). The CDR3 here is CASSDSGQGSFDEQFF. The CDR3 DNA reads TGTGCCAGCAGCGACTCGGGACAGGGGTCGTTTGATGAGCAGTTCTTC.

This clone was recorded at least ten times. The chain employs TRBV5-1 and TRBJ2-1; TRBD2 is a possible D gene (7 bases). This CDR3 comprises 16 residues. Per the germline V gene, CDR1 is SGHRS and CDR2 is YFSETQ. Trimming removed 1 base at V and 7 bases at J, with 18 bases between. Written as DNA, the CDR3 is TGCGCCAGCAGCTTGAGTCCTAGCGGAGGGGGTAATGAGCAGTTCTTC. Translated: CASSLSPSGGGNEQFF.

Many counts were recorded for this clone. The J gene is TRBJ2-2, the V gene TRBV30; 8 nucleotides align to TRBD2. This CDR3 comprises 15 residues. Germline CDR1 GTSNPN, CDR2 SVGIG (reference sequence). J lost 5 bases, V lost 1 base, and 6 bases had no gene match. As DNA, the CDR3 is TGTGCCTGGAGTGAGGGTAGCGGGGAGACCGGGGAGCTGTTTTTT. Encoded protein: CAWSEGSGETGELFF.